The 11 T cell receptor beta chains reported below all come from one sample, sequenced in a study of brain metastases from non-small cell lung cancer. Generated by immunoSEQ multiplex PCR, the TCRdb table keeps only in-frame clones and is missing some. The sample lists 900 to 1,000 clones, 94% occurring once. The sequenced sample consisted of tumor-adjacent normal tissue. The receptors originated from a donor aged 40 or older with non-small cell lung cancer.

This clone was found a few times. The V and J genes are TRBV7-9 and TRBJ2-5; D may correspond to TRBD1 or TRBD2 (5 bases each). Between the trimmed V and J ends, which lost 5 bases and 1 base, there was a span of 11 bases. Germline loops: CDR1 SEHNR, CDR2 FQNEAQ (reference sequence). The length of the CDR3 is 14 residues. CDR3 protein: CASSPMGTQETQYF. DNA of the CDR3: TGTGCCAGCAGCCCAATGGGGACCCAAGAGACCCAGTACTTC.

This chain links TRBV10-1 with TRBJ2-1; D ambiguous. CDR3 length: 14 amino acids. V shed 3 bases and J shed 12 bases, with 18 bases lying between them. Looked up from germline, CDR1 is WNHNN and CDR2 is SYGVQD (reference sequence). CDR3 sequence: CASSEWTPAGWQFF. The CDR3 bases are TGCGCCAGCAGTGAATGGACCCCGGCCGGCTGGCAGTTCTTC.

The chain uses TRBV7-9 and TRBJ2-1; weak D call: TRBD1 (6 bases). Germline V gives CDR1 SEHNR, CDR2 FQNEAQ (reference sequence). Trimming cost V 2 bases and J 3 bases, with 11 bases left between them. The CDR3 contains 15 residues. CDR3 sequence (DNA): TGTGCCAGCAGCTTAACCCCAGGGGACTACAATGAGCAGTTCTTC. Amino acids: CASSLTPGDYNEQFF.

The V call is TRBV10-3, the J call TRBJ1-3, with unresolved D. Trimming removed 6 bases from V and 6 bases from J, with 6 bases in between. The CDR3 is 11 residues long. Germline loops: CDR1 ENHRY, CDR2 SYGVKD. The CDR3 coding sequence is TGTGCCATCAGGCAGGAAAACACCATATATTTT. This gives the protein CAIRQENTIYF.

DNA of the CDR3: TGTGCCAGCAGCTTAGGGGGTTACAATCAGCCCCAGCATTTT. It specifies CASSLGGYNQPQHF. V and J are TRBV7-2 and TRBJ1-5; D gene ambiguous. Trimming took off 1 base at V and 3 bases at J, with 7 bases between the two ends. The CDR3 consists of 14 residues. Germline loops: CDR1 SGHTA, CDR2 FQGNSA.

This chain uses TRBV12-3 or TRBV12-4 with TRBJ1-3, with D unresolved. V shed 7 bases and J shed 0 bases, with 7 bases lying between them. CDR3 length equals 13 residues. The CDR3 region has the DNA TGTGCCAGCACCGGGAACTCTGGAAACACCATATATTTT. Translating it yields CASTGNSGNTIYF.

The rearrangement uses TRBV7-9 and TRBJ1-4, with D maybe TRBD1 (5 bases). Trimming cost V 3 bases and J 6 bases, with 11 bases left between them. Germline CDR1 is SEHNR and CDR2 is FQNEAQ (reference sequence). This CDR3 region has 14 residues. The CDR3, as DNA: TGTGCCAGCAGCTTTTTGGGGCGGGATGAAAAACTGTTTTTT. The encoded protein is CASSFLGRDEKLFF.

The chain joins TRBV30 to TRBJ1-5; D call uncertain. Germline V gene lookup returns CDR1 GTSNPN and CDR2 SVGIG (reference sequence). The CDR3 consists of 13 residues. V dropped 0 bases and J dropped 4 bases, with 7 bases sitting between them. The CDR3 here is CAWSVLGNQPQHF. The CDR3, as DNA: TGTGCCTGGAGTGTACTCGGAAATCAGCCCCAGCATTTT.

A few counts support this clone. V gene TRBV30 combines with J gene TRBJ1-5; D call uncertain. V was cut by 8 bases and J by 8 bases, with 16 bases left in between. Germline CDR1 reads GTSNPN; CDR2 reads SVGIG (reference sequence). The CDR3 covers 12 residues. In nucleotides, the CDR3 is TGTGCCCCTAGGGCCCCGCTGAAGCCCCAGCATTTT. It specifies CAPRAPLKPQHF.

The gene calls are TRBV4-2 and TRBJ1-4; D might be TRBD1 (6 bases). Trimming left V 1 base short and J 6 bases short, with 15 bases between. The length of the CDR3 is 16 residues. Germline CDR1 and CDR2: LGHNA and YNFKEQ. DNA of the CDR3: TGTGCCAGCAGCCAAGGTAGGGGGGGCTCGGATGAAAAACTGTTTTTT. Translated: CASSQGRGGSDEKLFF.

This rearrangement joins TRBV7-2 to TRBJ2-4; D ambiguous. The CDR3 length is 14 residues. V lost 5 bases, J lost 6 bases, and 14 bases lay in between. CDR1 and CDR2 from the germline V gene are SGHTA and FQGNSA. The CDR3 loop reads CASSTQSPLNIQYF. The CDR3 bases are TGTGCCAGCAGCACCCAGAGCCCATTAAACATTCAGTACTTC.